The rows below give T cell receptor beta chains drawn from one sample of a study of blood T cell repertoires in COVID-19. Sequenced by immunoSEQ multiplex PCR; TCRdb stores in-frame clones only, minus some. The data contain some 180,000 clones, 88% of them singletons. Sequencing was done on a sample of peripheral blood. These receptors came from a man aged 40-49 years with active or convalescent COVID-19. CDR3s include the opening cysteine and the closing phenylalanine or tryptophan. Each record gives: clone size, D gene, J gene, V gene, CDR3 protein, CDR3 DNA. The D gene is left open where the match is weak. Not all rows give a size; the values are once, few, many and, for expanded clones, a class.

size: .; D: TRBD2; J: TRBJ2-7; V: TRBV7-8; CDR3: CASSLGRLAGDEQYF; DNA: TGTGCCAGCAGCTTAGGCAGACTAGCGGGAGACGAGCAGTACTTC
size: .; D: TRBD2; J: TRBJ2-5; V: TRBV5-5; CDR3: CASSLMEQRGLKTQYF; DNA: TGTGCCAGCAGCTTGATGGAGCAGCGGGGTCTGAAGACCCAGTACTTC
size: .; D: .; J: TRBJ1-4; V: TRBV6-5; CDR3: CASGDRPLVEKLFF; DNA: TGTGCCAGCGGAGACAGACCGCTTGTGGAAAAACTGTTTTTT
size: .; D: TRBD2; J: TRBJ2-1; V: TRBV4-3; CDR3: CASSQDLASGGLPSYNEQFF; DNA: TGCGCCAGCAGCCAAGATCTGGCTAGCGGGGGGCTCCCCTCCTACAATGAGCAGTTCTTC
size: .; D: TRBD2; J: TRBJ2-5; V: TRBV6-5; CDR3: CASSYSGGGAEKTQYF; DNA: TGTGCCAGCAGTTACTCGGGCGGGGGGGCCGAAAAGACCCAGTACTTC
size: .; D: TRBD2; J: TRBJ2-7; V: TRBV11-2; CDR3: CASSLIWLAGGHPYEQYF; DNA: TGTGCCAGCAGCTTAATTTGGCTAGCGGGAGGGCATCCCTACGAGCAGTACTTC
size: .; D: .; J: TRBJ1-1; V: TRBV7-8; CDR3: CASSRNRGGADEAFF; DNA: TGTGCCAGCAGCCGAAATAGAGGAGGGGCGGATGAAGCTTTCTTT
size: once; D: .; J: TRBJ2-7; V: TRBV24-1; CDR3: CATSDLKDGLRIYF; DNA: TGTGCCACCAGTGATTTGAAAGACGGACTACGGATCTACTTC
size: .; D: .; J: TRBJ2-2; V: TRBV5-4; CDR3: CASKYRNRVGTGELFF; DNA: TGTGCCAGCAAATACCGTAACAGGGTGGGGACCGGGGAGCTGTTTTTT
size: .; D: TRBD1; J: TRBJ2-3; V: TRBV29-1; CDR3: CSVEDRGTDTQYF; DNA: TGCAGCGTTGAGGACAGGGGGACAGATACGCAGTATTTT
size: .; D: .; J: TRBJ1-1; V: TRBV5-5; CDR3: CASSLLQEYTEAFF; DNA: TGTGCCAGCAGCTTGTTACAGGAGTACACTGAAGCTTTCTTT
size: .; D: .; J: TRBJ1-1; V: TRBV18; CDR3: CASSRPTTSNAEAFF; DNA: TGTGCCAGCTCACGGCCGACAACTTCCAACGCTGAAGCTTTCTTT
size: .; D: TRBD1; J: TRBJ2-7; V: TRBV7-9; CDR3: CASSLGRGQGSYEQYF; DNA: TGTGCCAGCAGCTTAGGTCGGGGACAGGGCTCCTACGAGCAGTACTTC
size: .; D: TRBD2; J: TRBJ2-5; V: TRBV11-2; CDR3: CASSLASSGRIKTQYF; DNA: TGTGCCAGCAGCTTAGCTTCTAGCGGGAGGATAAAGACCCAGTACTTC
size: .; D: TRBD1; J: TRBJ2-7; V: TRBV28; CDR3: CASSFSWTGEPYEQYF; DNA: TGTGCCAGCAGTTTTTCCTGGACAGGGGAACCCTACGAGCAGTACTTC
size: .; D: TRBD1; J: TRBJ1-2; V: TRBV11-2; CDR3: CASSPGGTGAMISSGYTF; DNA: TGTGCCAGCAGCCCAGGGGGGACAGGGGCAATGATCTCATCTGGCTACACCTTC
size: .; D: TRBD1; J: TRBJ1-5; V: TRBV7-2; CDR3: CASSTRTGSQPQHF; DNA: TGTGCCAGCAGCACAAGGACAGGGAGTCAGCCCCAGCATTTT
size: .; D: TRBD2; J: TRBJ2-3; V: TRBV5-4; CDR3: CASSLVALAGVNTQYF; DNA: TGTGCCAGCAGCTTGGTGGCCCTAGCGGGGGTTAATACGCAGTATTTT
size: .; D: TRBD1; J: TRBJ2-7; V: TRBV30; CDR3: CAWSVSRTGVYEQYF; DNA: TGTGCCTGGAGTGTAAGTAGGACAGGGGTCTACGAGCAGTACTTC
size: .; D: TRBD1; J: TRBJ2-7; V: TRBV7-3; CDR3: CASSLTGGLYEQYF; DNA: TGTGCCAGCAGCTTAACAGGGGGCTTGTACGAGCAGTACTTC
size: .; D: TRBD1; J: TRBJ2-5; V: TRBV3-1/TRBV3-2; CDR3: CASSQGQGSATQYF; DNA: TGTGCCAGCAGCCAAGGACAGGGGAGCGCGACCCAGTACTTC
size: .; D: TRBD1; J: TRBJ1-5; V: TRBV19; CDR3: CASSIKGQGYQPQHF; DNA: TGTGCCAGTAGTATAAAGGGACAGGGGTATCAGCCCCAGCATTTT
size: .; D: TRBD1; J: TRBJ1-1; V: TRBV5-1; CDR3: CASSLDRAGTEAFF; DNA: TGCGCCAGCAGCTTAGACAGGGCCGGGACTGAAGCTTTCTTT
size: .; D: TRBD1; J: TRBJ2-2; V: TRBV30; CDR3: CAWSVPGGGTGELFF; DNA: TGTGCCTGGAGTGTCCCAGGGGGTGGGACCGGGGAGCTGTTTTTT
size: .; D: TRBD2; J: TRBJ2-3; V: TRBV3-1/TRBV3-2; CDR3: CASSQDVGGGSTDTQYF; DNA: TGTGCCAGCAGCCAAGATGTTGGCGGGGGTAGCACAGATACGCAGTATTTT
size: .; D: TRBD1; J: TRBJ2-7; V: TRBV18; CDR3: CASSARTGRTYEQYF; DNA: TGTGCCAGCTCAGCAAGGACAGGACGGACCTACGAGCAGTACTTC
size: .; D: .; J: TRBJ2-3; V: TRBV5-4; CDR3: CASSSGFGFTDTQYF; DNA: TGTGCCAGCAGCTCGGGATTCGGTTTCACAGATACGCAGTATTTT
size: .; D: .; J: TRBJ1-1; V: TRBV28; CDR3: CASSLSVRGWNTEAFF; DNA: TGTGCCAGCAGTTTATCGGTTAGGGGGTGGAACACTGAAGCTTTCTTT
size: once; D: .; J: TRBJ1-5; V: TRBV2; CDR3: CASSDQGDSNQPQHF; DNA: TGTGCCAGCAGTGACCAGGGTGATAGCAATCAGCCCCAGCATTTT
size: once; D: TRBD1; J: TRBJ1-2; V: TRBV29-1; CDR3: CSVPQGIYGYTF; DNA: TGCAGCGTGCCACAGGGGATCTATGGCTACACCTTC
size: once; D: TRBD1; J: TRBJ1-5; V: TRBV30; CDR3: CAWSTEGAQPQHF; DNA: TGTGCCTGGAGTACTGAGGGGGCCCAGCCCCAGCATTTT
size: .; D: TRBD1; J: TRBJ1-2; V: TRBV3-1/TRBV3-2; CDR3: CASSRGSGQGQTNGYTF; DNA: TGTGCCAGCAGCCGAGGATCGGGACAGGGACAAACGAATGGCTACACCTTC
size: .; D: .; J: TRBJ2-7; V: TRBV7-2; CDR3: CASSLVEEFYEQYF; DNA: TGTGCCAGCAGCTTAGTCGAGGAATTTTACGAGCAGTACTTC
size: .; D: .; J: TRBJ2-7; V: TRBV5-1; CDR3: CASSLGSTDEQYF; DNA: TGCGCCAGCAGCTTGGGATCCACTGACGAGCAGTACTTC
size: .; D: TRBD1; J: TRBJ1-1; V: TRBV2; CDR3: CASNNRGGTEAFF; DNA: TGTGCCAGCAATAACAGGGGCGGGACTGAAGCTTTCTTT
size: .; D: .; J: TRBJ1-6; V: TRBV30; CDR3: CAWSVDRDSPLHF; DNA: TGTGCCTGGAGTGTAGACCGGGATTCACCCCTCCACTTT
size: .; D: .; J: TRBJ2-5; V: TRBV4-2; CDR3: CASSQEAGRETQYF; DNA: TGTGCCAGCAGCCAAGAAGCAGGGCGAGAGACCCAGTACTTC
size: once; D: .; J: TRBJ2-7; V: TRBV4-1; CDR3: CASSQDSPGSYEQYF; DNA: TGCGCCAGCAGCCAGGATTCACCGGGATCCTACGAGCAGTACTTC
size: once; D: TRBD2; J: TRBJ2-1; V: TRBV6-4; CDR3: CASSPVVAGASYNEQFF; DNA: TGTGCCAGCAGCCCAGTGGTAGCGGGAGCGTCCTACAATGAGCAGTTCTTC
size: .; D: .; J: TRBJ2-5; V: TRBV4-2; CDR3: CASSPTWGGGETQYF; DNA: TGTGCCAGCAGCCCGACCTGGGGCGGAGGGGAGACCCAGTACTTC
size: once; D: TRBD2; J: TRBJ2-7; V: TRBV6-2/TRBV6-3; CDR3: CASSKNSGAGVAVEQYF; DNA: TGTGCCAGCAGTAAGAATTCCGGAGCGGGAGTGGCGGTCGAGCAGTACTTC
size: .; D: TRBD1; J: TRBJ1-6; V: TRBV5-4; CDR3: CASSSTGRNSPLHF; DNA: TGTGCCAGCAGCTCGACAGGGAGAAATTCACCCCTCCACTTT
size: .; D: TRBD1; J: TRBJ2-7; V: TRBV3-1/TRBV3-2; CDR3: CASSRTPGQGREQYF; DNA: TGTGCCAGCAGCCGAACCCCGGGACAGGGAAGGGAGCAGTACTTC